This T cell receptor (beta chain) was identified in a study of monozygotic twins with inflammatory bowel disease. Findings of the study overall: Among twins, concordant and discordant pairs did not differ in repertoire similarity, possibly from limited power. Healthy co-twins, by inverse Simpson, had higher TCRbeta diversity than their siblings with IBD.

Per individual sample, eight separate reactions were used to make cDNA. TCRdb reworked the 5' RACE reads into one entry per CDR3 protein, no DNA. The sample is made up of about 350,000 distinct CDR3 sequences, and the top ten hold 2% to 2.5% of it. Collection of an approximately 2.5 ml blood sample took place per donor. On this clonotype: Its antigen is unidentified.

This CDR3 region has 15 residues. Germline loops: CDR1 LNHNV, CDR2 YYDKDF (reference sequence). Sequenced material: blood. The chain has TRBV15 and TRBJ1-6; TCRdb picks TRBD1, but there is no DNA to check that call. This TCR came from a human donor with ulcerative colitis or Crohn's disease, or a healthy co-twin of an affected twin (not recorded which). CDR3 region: CATSRDFGAASPLHF.